The 20 T cell receptor beta chains given below trace back to one sample, sequenced in a study of shared clonotypes between healthy human individuals. Profiling relied on immunoSEQ multiplex PCR, and the TCRdb table lists in-frame clones only, not all of them. Of some 980,000 clones in the sample, around three quarters were seen once. The sample consisted of memory CD4+ T cells sorted from blood. Subset defined: CD45RA-negative fraction. Source of these receptors: a young man in good health.

V and J are TRBV6-6 and TRBJ2-5; unclear D gene. Trimming shortened V by 2 bases and J by 5 bases, and 18 bases separated the two germline ends. The CDR3 sequence is 16 residues long. CDR1 and CDR2 (germline): MNHNY, SVGAGI (reference sequence). The CDR3 region has the DNA TGTGCCAGCAGTTACCCCTCGAAACCTGATGGGGAGACCCAGTACTTC. Protein: CASSYPSKPDGETQYF.

The rearrangement uses TRBV6-5 and TRBJ2-3; maybe TRBD2 (5 bases). V gave up 2 bases and J gave up 2 bases, with 14 bases separating them. The CDR3 is made up of 16 amino acids. Germline V gives CDR1 MNHEY, CDR2 SVGAGI. The DNA of the CDR3 is TGTGCCAGCAGTTACCTCGTGTCCGGGGACACAGATACGCAGTATTTT. Translating gives CASSYLVSGDTDTQYF.

This clone was seen just once. The CDR3 nucleotides read TGTGCCAGCAGTGAAGCGCCGACACCTTACGAGCAGTACTTC. Its protein is CASSEAPTPYEQYF. The rearrangement uses TRBV6-1 and TRBJ2-7; the D is unclear. Germline loops: CDR1 MNHNS, CDR2 SASEGT. V was pared by 0 bases and J by 4 bases, with 10 bases between. This CDR3 has 14 residues.

The chain links TRBV29-1 to TRBJ2-3, with 7 bases identical to TRBD2. CDR1 is SQVTM, CDR2 ANQGSEA, per germline. V was clipped by 6 bases and J by 4 bases; unmatched bases: 16. There are 16 residues in the CDR3. The DNA of the CDR3 is TGCAGCGTCACATCAACCCGGGGGGTGAACCCAGATACGCAGTATTTT. Its protein product is CSVTSTRGVNPDTQYF.

This clone appeared a few times. The V gene is TRBV7-2, the J gene TRBJ2-2; D uncertain. CDR1 and CDR2 (germline): SGHTA, FQGNSA. This CDR3 comprises 14 residues. Trimming pared 5 bases from V and 3 bases from J, leaving 10 bases between. CDR3 bases: TGTGCCAGCAGCACCCTCATCTACACCGGGGAGCTGTTTTTT. Encoded protein: CASSTLIYTGELFF.

There are a few counts of this clone. The V gene is TRBV5-1, the J gene TRBJ1-5; unclear D gene. V was trimmed by 4 bases and J by 7 bases, leaving 15 bases between them. The germline V gene has CDR1 SGHRS and CDR2 YFSETQ. The CDR3 has 14 residues. Here the CDR3 reads CASSLDGSWQPQHF. Written as DNA, the CDR3 is TGCGCCAGCAGCCTGGACGGGTCGTGGCAGCCCCAGCATTTT. Variable domain in full (rest from reference TRBV5-1 and TRBJ1-5): KAGVTQTPRYLIKTRGQQVTLSCSPISGHRSVSWYQQTPGQGLQFLFEYFSETQRNKGNFPGRFSGRQFSNSRSEMNVSTLELGDSALYLCASSLDGSWQPQHFGDGTRLSIL.

The gene calls are TRBV19 and TRBJ1-2, with TRBD1 as a possible D gene (5 bases). CDR1 and CDR2 from the germline V gene are LNHDA and SQIVND (reference sequence). The CDR3 runs 14 residues. Trimming took off 3 bases at V and 8 bases at J, with 16 bases between the two ends. This CDR3 reads CASSMFGGLGGYTF. The CDR3 nucleotides are TGTGCCAGTAGTATGTTCGGGGGATTAGGAGGCTACACCTTC. Combining the CDR3 with reference TRBV19 and TRBJ1-2 gives the whole variable domain DGGITQSPKYLFRKEGQNVTLSCEQNLNHDAMYWYRQDPGQGLRLIYYSQIVNDFQKGDIAEGYSVSREKKESFPLTVTSAQKNPTAFYLCASSMFGGLGGYTFGSGTRLTVV.

With respect to this clone: One end of the junction is discordant with germline, which a read error may explain. The chain carries TRBV11-2 and TRBJ2-7; 7 bases align to TRBD1. CDR3 length: 16 amino acids. The V gene's germline CDR1 is SGHAT and CDR2 FQNNGV. This CDR3 reads CASSVETGFVPYEQYF. CDR3 bases: TGTGCCAGCAGCGTAGAGACAGGGTTTGTTCCTTACGAGCAGTACTTC.

The chain is built from TRBV4-1 and TRBJ2-1, with 8 bases aligning to TRBD2. The trim removed 4 bases at V and 7 bases at J, leaving 12 bases unmatched. The CDR3 is 16 residues long. CDR1 is MGHRA and CDR2 is YSYEKL in the germline V gene. This chain's CDR3 is CASSPRWVAGRNEQFF. CDR3 DNA: TGCGCCAGCAGCCCCCGTTGGGTAGCGGGGAGGAATGAGCAGTTCTTC.

The J gene is TRBJ2-2, the V gene TRBV5-1; 10 positions match TRBD2. V lost 4 bases and J lost 4; bases outside the gene matches: 10. Germline CDR1 reads SGHRS; CDR2 reads YFSETQ. The CDR3 covers 17 residues. The CDR3 here is CASSPSLAGVVTGELFF. The CDR3 nucleotides read TGCGCCAGCAGCCCCTCCCTAGCGGGGGTTGTCACCGGGGAGCTGTTTTTT.

The V gene is TRBV11-2, the J gene TRBJ1-6; 9 positions match TRBD1. The germline V gene has CDR1 SGHAT and CDR2 FQNNGV. The V gene end was trimmed by 3 bases and the J gene end by 7 bases; junction bases not matched to a gene: 1. CDR3 length equals 14 residues. The CDR3 protein is CASSFDRGNSPLHF. DNA for the CDR3: TGTGCCAGCAGCTTCGACAGGGGGAATTCACCCCTCCACTTT.

V and J are TRBV5-4 and TRBJ2-3; 8 bases are shared with TRBD2. CDR3 length equals 16 residues. V shed 0 bases, J shed 1 base, and the junction held 4 bases outside the gene matches. Germline values: CDR1 SGHNT, CDR2 YYREEE (reference sequence). DNA of the CDR3: TGTGCCAGCAGCTTGGTCGCGGGAGGACGCACAGATACGCAGTATTTT. This codes for CASSLVAGGRTDTQYF.

The chain recombines TRBV2 with TRBJ1-6; weak D call: TRBD1 (5 bases). Trimming cost V 4 bases and J 6 bases, with 10 bases left between them. CDR3 length: 14 residues. Germline V gene lookup returns CDR1 SNHLY and CDR2 FYNNEI. The DNA of the CDR3 is TGTGCCAGCAGTGTGGCAGGGACTAATTCACCCCTCCACTTT. Protein sequence: CASSVAGTNSPLHF.

The gene calls are TRBV7-9 and TRBJ2-3; 8 bases line up with TRBD2. CDR1 and CDR2 from the germline V gene are SEHNR and FQNEAQ (reference sequence). Losses at the gene ends were 4 bases for V and 2 bases for J; bases not matched to a gene: 8. This CDR3 contains 16 residues. DNA for the CDR3: TGTGCCAGCAGCTCGATAACTAGCGGTTCCACAGATACGCAGTATTTT. Translated: CASSSITSGSTDTQYF.

This sequence joins TRBV30 and TRBJ1-1, with 7 bases fitting TRBD1. V gave up 2 bases and J gave up 5 bases; unmatched junction bases: 2. Germline CDR1 is GTSNPN and CDR2 is SVGIG (reference sequence). There are 12 residues in the CDR3. CDR3 sequence (DNA): TGTGCCTGGAGTACAGGGGTTACTGAAGCTTTCTTT. Translated: CAWSTGVTEAFF.

This clone came up once. This sequence joins TRBV30 and TRBJ1-2; 7 positions agree with TRBD1. The length of the CDR3 is 16 residues. The junction had 13 bases not matched to a gene; V was cut back by 5 bases and J by 1 base. Germline CDR1 GTSNPN, CDR2 SVGIG (reference sequence). CDR3 in DNA: TGTGCCTGGGGAAGAGAGGGGGCGCGAAATAACTATGGCTACACCTTC. Protein: CAWGREGARNNYGYTF.

The genes are TRBV27 and TRBJ1-4, with D perhaps matching TRBD1 (6 bases). Trimming cost V 4 bases and J 11 bases, with 20 bases left between them. The CDR3 extends over 15 amino acids. Germline V lookup: CDR1 MNHEY, CDR2 SMNVEV (reference sequence). The CDR3 is CASSSNLRTVLKLFF. CDR3 DNA: TGTGCCAGCAGTTCCAACCTGAGGACAGTCCTTAAACTGTTTTTT.

This chain joins TRBV7-2 and TRBJ1-4, with TRBD1 matching over 8 bases. The CDR3 runs to 15 residues. Unmatched junction bases numbered 6, after V lost 5 bases and J lost 4 bases. CDR1 is SGHTA and CDR2 is FQGNSA in the germline V gene. DNA for the CDR3: TGTGCCAGCAGCAGAACAGGGGGACTTAATGAAAAACTGTTTTTT. Translating it yields CASSRTGGLNEKLFF.

The genes are TRBV30 and TRBJ1-1; 7 bases line up with TRBD1. CDR3 length: 15 residues. CDR1 GTSNPN and CDR2 SVGIG come from the germline V gene (reference sequence). Germline trimming cut 5 bases from V and 0 bases from J; bases unmatched to any gene: 9. The CDR3 region is CAWARTGVMNTEAFF. The CDR3 DNA sequence: TGTGCCTGGGCCAGGACAGGCGTCATGAACACTGAAGCTTTCTTT.

The J gene is TRBJ2-7, the V gene TRBV7-8; unclear D gene. The V end was cut by 1 base, the J end by 10 bases, with 8 bases between. The CDR3 has 11 amino acids. Germline V gene sequence: CDR1 SGHVS, CDR2 FQNEAQ. CDR3 sequence reads: CASSLGSSQYF. As DNA, the CDR3 is TGTGCCAGCAGCTTAGGGTCTTCCCAGTACTTC.